Listed here is a single T cell receptor beta chain. The same CDR3 arises from other DNA sequences in this sample as well. This sample was included in a study of blood T cell repertoires in COVID-19. Study context: The United States, Italy and Spain supplied acute and convalescent COVID-19 samples.

Repertoires were generated with immunoSEQ multiplex PCR, while TCRdb's copy carries only in-frame clones and drops some. The sample lists around 310,000 clones, roughly nine tenths seen once, with about a tenth in the top ten. Individuals drawn from about two dozen US areas were about 18 to 100 years old. The receptor was derived from a woman aged 30 to 39 who had recovered from COVID-19. Material: PBMCs or T cells enriched from blood (not recorded which).

The CDR3 loop is CASSRQGNTEAFF. The CDR3 nucleotides are TGTGCCAGCTCCCGACAGGGGAACACTGAAGCTTTCTTT. The V gene is TRBV27, the J gene TRBJ1-1, with 7 bases fitting TRBD1. The CDR3 extends over 13 amino acids. The germline V gene has CDR1 MNHEY and CDR2 SMNVEV (reference sequence). The V segment lost 8 bases and the J segment 1 base; nucleotides outside the gene matches: 4.